The text below deals with one T cell receptor (beta chain). Its matching antigen is unknown. It was at deep level that the assay was run. Per the original methods: ImmunoSEQ output held junction-only sequences without quality scores, so filtering differed. Data came from immunoSEQ multiplex PCR; TCRdb stores just in-frame clones and leaves some out. V, J and clone size were drawn from that table, and D and trimming were deduced from the DNA. Of about 610,000 clones in the sample, 90% to 97% were seen once. These data come from a study of shared clonotypes between healthy human individuals. Germline V CDR1 and CDR2: MNHEY, SMNVEV (reference sequence). V lost 7 bases to trimming and J lost 0 bases, with 14 bases between them. CDR3 length equals 15 residues. Study findings and constraints: Between a few donors, naive CD4 clonotypes were shared at a level of around 5.2%.

CD8 cells regarded as naive lacked CD45RO, were positively chosen for CCR7, and omitted terminally differentiated effector memory CD45RA+ cells. This TCR was sampled from a woman aged 25 to 39 in good health. Sequenced material: naive CD8+ T cells sorted from blood. The chain links TRBV27 to TRBJ2-3, with D tentatively TRBD1 or TRBD2 (5 bases each). This chain's CDR3 is CASTRRWGSTDTQYF. CDR3 in DNA: TGTGCCAGCACGAGGCGTTGGGGGAGCACAGATACGCAGTATTTT.